This record concerns one TCR beta chain sequence. As yet, its antigen is unknown. The data belong to a study of long-term antiretroviral therapy in people with HIV. Study-wide results and caveats: Versus controls, repertoires in people with HIV had narrower CDR3 length ranges. Repertoire composition at all time points was dominated by clones that had expanded before ART. Nothing was known about ART adherence, viral resistance or changes in therapy.

The V gene lost 0 bases and the J gene lost 8 bases, with 15 bases spanning the gap. This CDR3 has 15 residues. Looked up from germline, CDR1 is LGHNA and CDR2 is YSLEER. Each participant with HIV received care in the United States. This was the immunoSEQ v3.0 assay at survey level. Repertoires were generated with immunoSEQ multiplex PCR, while TCRdb's copy carries only in-frame clones and drops some. The table has 40,000 or so clones, 65% to 90% seen once. The gene calls are TRBV4-3 and TRBJ2-3; TRBD1 is a possible D gene (6 bases). This receptor was identified in a woman between 18 and 30 years old with HIV. Sequenced here: unsorted PBMCs, sampled just before starting antiretroviral therapy. The chain's CDR3 is CASSQDPGVATTQYF. CDR3 nucleotides: TGCGCCAGCAGCCAAGATCCAGGGGTAGCAACTACGCAGTATTTT.